A selection of T cell receptor beta chains follows, all from one sample in a study of blood T cells in healthy people across ages. Each CDR3 protein gets one entry after TCRdb re-called the 5' RACE reads with MiXCR. The sample includes about a million distinct CDR3 sequences, 30% to 40% of them seen just once. Sequenced input: blood. The receptor source for this set is a man aged 18 to 30 in good health. The CDR3 runs from the conserved cysteine through the conserved F or W. The D gene is left open where the match is weak. Expanded clones get a size class; other rows say once, few or many, or leave the size out.

V gene: TRBV3-1; clone size: few; D gene: NA; J gene: TRBJ2-2; CDR3 DNA: TGTGCCAGCAGCCAAGGTTCGGAGAACACCGGGGAGCTGTTTTTT; CDR3 protein: CASSQGSENTGELFF
V gene: TRBV20-1; clone size: once; D gene: NA; J gene: TRBJ1-3; CDR3 DNA: TGCAGTGCGAAGGGACACCGGTCCTCTGGAAACACCATATATTTT; CDR3 protein: CSAKGHRSSGNTIYF
V gene: TRBV27; clone size: NA; D gene: NA; J gene: TRBJ1-2; CDR3 DNA: TGTGCCAGCAGTTTATCGGCAGGTCGTAGGGGCTACACCTTC; CDR3 protein: CASSLSAGRRGYTF
V gene: TRBV3-1; clone size: few; D gene: TRBD1; J gene: TRBJ1-2; CDR3 DNA: TGTGCCAGCAGCCCAACAGGGGAATGGGGCTATGGCTACACCTTC; CDR3 protein: CASSPTGEWGYGYTF
V gene: TRBV9; clone size: NA; D gene: NA; J gene: TRBJ2-1; CDR3 DNA: TGTGCCAGCAGCGTAGTGTGGATCGGCAATGAGCAGTTCTTC; CDR3 protein: CASSVVWIGNEQFF
V gene: TRBV12-3/TRBV12-4; clone size: NA; D gene: TRBD1; J gene: TRBJ1-6; CDR3 DNA: TGTACCAGCAGGGGACAGTATAATTCACCCCTCCACTTT; CDR3 protein: CTSRGQYNSPLHF
V gene: TRBV2; clone size: NA; D gene: NA; J gene: TRBJ1-2; CDR3 DNA: TGTGCCAGCAGGGACTCGGCCTACGGCTACACCTTC; CDR3 protein: CASRDSAYGYTF
V gene: TRBV29-1; clone size: few; D gene: NA; J gene: TRBJ2-3; CDR3 DNA: TGCAGCGGGAGCAGGCAGGGATCGGCAGATACGCAGTATTTT; CDR3 protein: CSGSRQGSADTQYF
V gene: TRBV7-8; clone size: NA; D gene: NA; J gene: TRBJ1-1; CDR3 DNA: TGTGCCAGCAGGGGAGAACCGAACACTGAAGCTTTCTTT; CDR3 protein: CASRGEPNTEAFF
V gene: TRBV20-1; clone size: many; D gene: TRBD2; J gene: TRBJ2-3; CDR3 DNA: TGCAGTGCTGCCCCCGTTAGCGGGGGGGCCAATACGCAGTATTTT; CDR3 protein: CSAAPVSGGANTQYF
V gene: TRBV4-2; clone size: NA; D gene: NA; J gene: TRBJ1-3; CDR3 DNA: TGTGCCAGCAGCCAAGAGGGTCCCCGGGCTGGAAACACCATATATTTT; CDR3 protein: CASSQEGPRAGNTIYF
V gene: TRBV4-1; clone size: NA; D gene: NA; J gene: TRBJ1-6; CDR3 DNA: TGCGCCAGCAGCCAAGATTACAGGCCGTCACCCCTCCACTTT; CDR3 protein: CASSQDYRPSPLHF
V gene: TRBV2; clone size: NA; D gene: NA; J gene: TRBJ1-4; CDR3 DNA: TGTGCCAGCAGTGACGGGTATAATGAAAAACTGTTTTTT; CDR3 protein: CASSDGYNEKLFF
V gene: TRBV11-2; clone size: NA; D gene: TRBD1; J gene: TRBJ1-2; CDR3 DNA: TGTGCCAGCACCCTAAGGGGTGACAGGGCTTCGGGCTATGGCTACACCTTC; CDR3 protein: CASTLRGDRASGYGYTF
V gene: TRBV5-1; clone size: NA; D gene: NA; J gene: TRBJ1-1; CDR3 DNA: TGCGCCAGCAGCCCCCTACAGAACACTGAAGCTTTCTTT; CDR3 protein: CASSPLQNTEAFF
V gene: TRBV20-1; clone size: few; D gene: NA; J gene: TRBJ2-1; CDR3 DNA: TGCAGTGCTCGCCGACTCCCGGGCTACAATGAGCAGTTCTTC; CDR3 protein: CSARRLPGYNEQFF
V gene: TRBV20-1; clone size: few; D gene: TRBD1; J gene: TRBJ2-5; CDR3 DNA: TGCAGTGCTCCTGGACAGGGTGGGCAAGAGACCCAGTACTTC; CDR3 protein: CSAPGQGGQETQYF
V gene: TRBV3-1; clone size: few; D gene: NA; J gene: TRBJ1-1; CDR3 DNA: TGTGCCAGCAGCCCGGCAGGGGACACTGAAGCTTTCTTT; CDR3 protein: CASSPAGDTEAFF
V gene: TRBV2; clone size: few; D gene: NA; J gene: TRBJ2-1; CDR3 DNA: TGTGCCAGCAGTGAAAGGTCACTCGACAATGAGCAGTTCTTC; CDR3 protein: CASSERSLDNEQFF
V gene: TRBV27; clone size: NA; D gene: NA; J gene: TRBJ2-3; CDR3 DNA: TGTGCCAGCAGTTTAGTGTTAGCAGATACGCAGTATTTT; CDR3 protein: CASSLVLADTQYF
V gene: TRBV3-1; clone size: NA; D gene: NA; J gene: TRBJ2-1; CDR3 DNA: TGTGCCAGCAGCCAAGAGGTGGAAGTCTATGAGCAGTTCTTC; CDR3 protein: CASSQEVEVYEQFF